Presented here are 32 T cell receptor beta chains from one specimen sequenced in a study of blood T cell repertoires in COVID-19. Generated by immunoSEQ multiplex PCR, the TCRdb table keeps only in-frame clones and is missing some. The sample gives around 230,000 clones, 83% of which show up once; roughly 2.7% is in the top ten. Material for sequencing was peripheral blood. The source is a woman in her seventies with active or convalescent COVID-19.

The rearrangement links TRBV6-2 or TRBV6-3 to TRBJ1-2; 8 bases align to TRBD1. CDR3 length: 14 residues. Unmatched junction bases numbered 5, after V lost 4 bases and J lost 4 bases. From germline, CDR1 is MNHEY and CDR2 SVGEGT. CDR3: CASSSSGQVYGYTF. The CDR3 bases are TGTGCCAGCAGTTCCTCGGGACAGGTCTATGGCTACACCTTC.

This chain joins TRBV6-5 and TRBJ2-3; perhaps TRBD1 as D (6 bases). V was cut by 4 bases and J by 5 bases, with 19 bases left in between. There are 16 residues in the CDR3. CDR1 is MNHEY and CDR2 is SVGAGI in the germline V gene. The CDR3 loop reads CASSLTTTGIQDTQYF. Written as DNA, the CDR3 is TGTGCCAGCAGTTTAACCACCACAGGGATTCAAGATACGCAGTATTTT.

The V and J genes are TRBV7-9 and TRBJ1-2; D gene unclear. Germline V lookup: CDR1 SEHNR, CDR2 FQNEAQ (reference sequence). This CDR3 spans 12 amino acids. V was pared by 3 bases and J by 5 bases, with 7 bases between. CDR3 amino acids: CASSLSDYGYTF. The CDR3 DNA reads TGTGCCAGCAGCTTGAGTGATTATGGCTACACCTTC.

This chain connects TRBV5-1 to TRBJ2-5, with TRBD1 matching over 9 bases. V lost 0 bases, J lost 5 bases, and 14 bases stayed unmatched. The CDR3 has 18 amino acids. Germline CDR1 is SGHRS and CDR2 is YFSETQ. CDR3 DNA sequence: TGCGCCAGCAGCTTGGCACCTAGTACAGGGGGCTGGTGGGAGACCCAGTACTTC. Protein product: CASSLAPSTGGWWETQYF. Complete variable domain (other parts from reference TRBV5-1 and TRBJ2-5): KAGVTQTPRYLIKTRGQQVTLSCSPISGHRSVSWYQQTPGQGLQFLFEYFSETQRNKGNFPGRFSGRQFSNSRSEMNVSTLELGDSALYLCASSLAPSTGGWWETQYFGPGTRLLVL.

The V call is TRBV24-1, the J call TRBJ2-1; TRBD2 matches 7 bases. Per the germline V gene, CDR1 is KGHDR and CDR2 is SFDVKD. The CDR3 has 15 residues. The junction had 8 bases not matched to a gene; V was cut back by 4 bases and J by 6 bases. The CDR3 DNA is TGTGCCACCAGTGAAGAAGCGGGGAGATTCAATGAGCAGTTCTTC. It translates to CATSEEAGRFNEQFF.

The rearrangement uses TRBV19 and TRBJ1-6, with D perhaps TRBD1 (5 bases). The V and J ends lost 7 bases and 5 bases respectively, with 15 bases between them. The CDR3 spans 15 residues. Germline V gene lookup returns CDR1 LNHDA and CDR2 SQIVND (reference sequence). The CDR3: CASTSAGPDNSPLHF. The CDR3 DNA reads TGTGCCAGTACCTCGGCGGGACCGGATAATTCACCCCTCCACTTT.

The gene calls are TRBV5-1 and TRBJ2-6, with D hard to call. There are 14 residues in the CDR3. V dropped 4 bases and J dropped 0 bases, with 5 bases sitting between them. Germline CDR1 is SGHRS and CDR2 is YFSETQ. The CDR3 coding sequence is TGCGCCAGCAGCCAAGCCTCTGGGGCCAACGTCCTGACTTTC. It is translated as CASSQASGANVLTF.

The table lists this clone with a count of one. The V and J genes are TRBV19 and TRBJ2-3; D gene uncertain. Looked up from germline, CDR1 is LNHDA and CDR2 is SQIVND (reference sequence). Trimming took 3 bases from V and 0 from J, leaving 7 bases between them. The CDR3 is made up of 14 amino acids. The CDR3 DNA reads as TGTGCCAGTAGTATTGCGGCTAGCACAGATACGCAGTATTTT. Protein product: CASSIAASTDTQYF.

The CDR3 sequence: CARMDGTGNTIYF. CDR3 coding DNA: TGTGCCAGGATGGACGGGACTGGAAACACCATATATTTT. The chain has TRBV6-4 and TRBJ1-3; D not certain. The CDR3 has 13 amino acids. Germline V lookup: CDR1 MRHNA, CDR2 SNTAGT. The V and J ends lost 9 bases and 2 bases respectively, with 11 bases between them.

The chain links TRBV27 to TRBJ2-5; D ambiguous. CDR3 size: 13 residues. V lost 3 bases to trimming and J lost 5 bases, with 10 bases between them. Germline loops: CDR1 MNHEY, CDR2 SMNVEV (reference sequence). The chain's CDR3 is CASSFRLGETQYF. The CDR3 DNA follows: TGTGCCAGCAGTTTCAGACTCGGGGAGACCCAGTACTTC.

This chain uses TRBV13 with TRBJ2-2; 11 positions match TRBD2. Germline CDR1 reads PRHDT; CDR2 reads FYEKMQ (reference sequence). J lost 1 base, V lost 6 bases, and 7 bases had no gene match. This CDR3 spans 17 amino acids. The CDR3 spells CASRPSTSGGNTGELFF. CDR3 bases: TGTGCCAGCAGACCCTCTACTAGCGGGGGGAACACCGGGGAGCTGTTTTTT.

The rearrangement uses TRBV6-5 and TRBJ1-2; D is unclear. There are 13 residues in the CDR3. V dropped 6 bases and J dropped 0 bases, with 8 bases sitting between them. Germline V lookup: CDR1 MNHEY, CDR2 SVGAGI. In nucleotides, the CDR3 is TGTGCCAGCAGCCTGACAACTAACTATGGCTACACCTTC. Amino acid sequence: CASSLTTNYGYTF.

The gene calls are TRBV20-1 and TRBJ1-5; 7 bases fit TRBD1. V shed 3 bases, J shed 6 bases, and the junction held 8 bases outside the gene matches. CDR1 is DFQATT and CDR2 is SNEGSKA in the germline V gene (reference sequence). This CDR3 contains 14 residues. CDR3 region: CSASDRVGRQPQHF. The CDR3 DNA follows: TGCAGTGCTAGTGACAGGGTGGGTCGTCAGCCCCAGCATTTT.

This chain links TRBV5-1 with TRBJ2-3; D is uncertain. The germline V and J ends were trimmed by 2 bases and 4 bases, with 5 bases remaining between them. The CDR3 runs 12 residues. CDR1 and CDR2 (germline): SGHRS, YFSETQ. Here the CDR3 reads CASSLEADTQYF. CDR3 DNA sequence: TGCGCCAGCAGCTTAGAGGCAGATACGCAGTATTTT.

The chain uses TRBV3-1 (or the pseudogene TRBV3-2) and TRBJ1-5, with D possibly matching TRBD1 (5 bases). The germline V gene has CDR1 LGHDT and CDR2 YNNKEL (reference sequence). Trimming removed 4 bases at V and 1 base at J, with 14 bases between. The CDR3 totals 16 residues. The CDR3 spells CASSPQRGGSNQPQHF. Written as DNA, the CDR3 is TGTGCCAGCAGCCCCCAGCGGGGGGGAAGCAATCAGCCCCAGCATTTT.

This clone has only one observation. The rearrangement joins TRBV19 to TRBJ2-7; 8 nucleotides line up with TRBD2. Germline V gene lookup returns CDR1 LNHDA and CDR2 SQIVND (reference sequence). This CDR3 is built from 14 residues. V trimming: 7 bases; J trimming: 5 bases; junction bases outside the gene matches: 10. The CDR3 sequence is CASKLSPGGDEQYF. The CDR3 coding sequence is TGTGCCAGTAAGTTGAGTCCCGGGGGGGACGAGCAGTACTTC. Full variable domain (remainder filled in from reference TRBV19 and TRBJ2-7): DGGITQSPKYLFRKEGQNVTLSCEQNLNHDAMYWYRQDPGQGLRLIYYSQIVNDFQKGDIAEGYSVSREKKESFPLTVTSAQKNPTAFYLCASKLSPGGDEQYFGPGTRLTVT.

The V and J genes are TRBV5-6 and TRBJ1-2; D not resolved. Trimming took 4 bases from V and 2 from J, leaving 12 bases between them. The CDR3 has 14 amino acids. Per germline, CDR1 SGHDT and CDR2 YYEEEE. The CDR3 protein is CASSLKQANYGYTF. DNA of the CDR3: TGTGCCAGCAGCCTTAAGCAGGCCAACTATGGCTACACCTTC.

The chain carries TRBV19 and TRBJ2-2; 15 nucleotides align to TRBD2. The germline gives CDR1 LNHDA, CDR2 SQIVND (reference sequence). J lost 1 base, V lost 7 bases, and 7 bases had no gene match. This CDR3 is built from 18 residues. The CDR3 loop is CASKRTSGRARNTGELFF. The CDR3 DNA reads TGTGCCAGTAAGAGGACTAGCGGGAGGGCCAGGAACACCGGGGAGCTGTTTTTT.

The chain uses TRBV28 and TRBJ1-2; TRBD1 matches 8 bases. J lost 4 bases, V lost 5 bases, and 6 bases had no gene match. The CDR3 is made up of 14 amino acids. Germline V gives CDR1 MDHEN, CDR2 SYDVKM. The CDR3 is CASSQPDRVYGYTF. The CDR3 DNA reads TGTGCCAGCAGTCAACCGGACAGGGTCTATGGCTACACCTTC.

The chain has TRBV2 and TRBJ1-1; no reliable D call. CDR1 is SNHLY and CDR2 is FYNNEI in the germline V gene. CDR3 length: 14 residues. The V and J ends lost 6 bases and 0 bases respectively, with 11 bases between them. CDR3 region: CASRESQMNTEAFF. CDR3 nucleotides: TGTGCCAGCAGGGAATCCCAGATGAACACTGAAGCTTTCTTT.

The chain recombines TRBV19 with TRBJ1-5; the D is unclear. The CDR3 is 12 amino acids. With 7 bases removed from V and 4 bases from J, the gap between germline ends came to 8 bases. Per the germline V gene, CDR1 is LNHDA and CDR2 is SQIVND (reference sequence). CDR3 bases: TGTGCCAGTACGGAGACGAATCAGCCCCAGCATTTT. It translates to CASTETNQPQHF. Variable domain in full (rest from reference TRBV19 and TRBJ1-5): DGGITQSPKYLFRKEGQNVTLSCEQNLNHDAMYWYRQDPGQGLRLIYYSQIVNDFQKGDIAEGYSVSREKKESFPLTVTSAQKNPTAFYLCASTETNQPQHFGDGTRLSIL.

The gene calls are TRBV6-4 and TRBJ2-3; D ambiguous. CDR1 and CDR2 (germline): MRHNA, SNTAGT. V lost 6 bases and J lost 1, with 8 bases in between. The CDR3 covers 13 residues. The CDR3 protein is CASSLTGTDTQYF. The DNA of the CDR3 is TGTGCCAGCAGCCTCACAGGCACAGATACGCAGTATTTT.

This rearrangement joins TRBV27 to TRBJ2-1, with TRBD2 matching 10 bases. With 5 bases clipped from V and 3 bases from J, the junction kept 4 bases outside the gene matches. The CDR3 loop spans 15 amino acids. In germline, CDR1 is MNHEY, CDR2 SMNVEV (reference sequence). This CDR3 reads CASSTGTSDYNEQFF. CDR3 DNA: TGTGCCAGCAGTACCGGGACTAGCGACTACAATGAGCAGTTCTTC.

The chain has TRBV18 and TRBJ1-1; D may be TRBD1 (5 bases). CDR3 size: 13 residues. V was shortened by 7 bases and J by 0 bases, with 9 bases between the two germline ends. CDR1 KGHSH and CDR2 LQKENI come from the germline V gene. The CDR3 here is CASCGGLNTEAFF. The CDR3 nucleotides are TGTGCCAGCTGCGGGGGATTGAACACTGAAGCTTTCTTT.

This clone was recorded only once. The chain links TRBV11-3 to TRBJ2-7; 10 bases are a match to TRBD1. Germline lookup yields CDR1 SGHNT and CDR2 YENEEA. This CDR3 comprises 13 residues. V lost 5 bases, J lost 7 bases, and 5 bases stayed unmatched. The CDR3 is CASSETGGGEQYF. The CDR3 DNA is TGTGCCAGCAGCGAGACAGGGGGCGGGGAGCAGTACTTC.

This sequence joins TRBV29-1 and TRBJ2-7; D is perhaps TRBD1 (6 bases). Germline-derived CDR1 and CDR2 are SQVTM and ANQGSEA. The V end lost 3 bases, the J end lost 3 bases, and 12 bases lay between the germline ends. CDR3 length equals 13 residues. CDR3 sequence (DNA): TGCAGCGTTGACAAGGGCAGGGGCTACGAGCAGTACTTC. Its translation: CSVDKGRGYEQYF.

This clone was observed a few times. The rearrangement joins TRBV9 to TRBJ2-2, with 10 bases identical to TRBD2. CDR3 length equals 16 residues. CDR1 and CDR2 from the germline V gene are SGDLS and YYNGEE. The junction had 4 bases not matched to a gene; V was cut back by 2 bases and J by 3 bases. The DNA for the CDR3 is TGTGCCAGCAGCGTTCTAGCGGGGGAGTACACCGGGGAGCTGTTTTTT. This encodes CASSVLAGEYTGELFF.

The V call is TRBV5-8, the J call TRBJ2-7; TRBD2 agrees at 10 bases. Germline assignment: CDR1 SGHTS and CDR2 YDEGEE. The CDR3 extends over 18 amino acids. J lost 5 bases, V lost 4 bases, and 18 bases had no gene match. The DNA of the CDR3 is TGTGCCAGCAGCCCTGGAGTGCTAGCGGGAGCGGGAGAGGACGAGCAGTACTTC. Residues: CASSPGVLAGAGEDEQYF.

The J gene is TRBJ1-2, the V gene TRBV30; D may be TRBD1 (6 bases). V was cut by 2 bases and J by 0 bases, with 13 bases left in between. The CDR3 contains 15 residues. Per germline, CDR1 GTSNPN and CDR2 SVGIG (reference sequence). For the CDR3, the DNA is TGTGCCTGGAGTAAGGGGGGGAATTCTAACTATGGCTACACCTTC. Encoded protein: CAWSKGGNSNYGYTF.

The chain joins TRBV3-1 (or the pseudogene TRBV3-2) to TRBJ1-4; perhaps TRBD1 as D (5 bases). The germline V gene encodes CDR1 LGHDT and CDR2 YNNKEL (reference sequence). The CDR3 extends over 13 amino acids. The V gene lost 6 bases and the J gene lost 8 bases, with 13 bases spanning the gap. In nucleotides, the CDR3 is TGTGCCAGCAGGGGGGGGAGTGAAGAAAAACTGTTTTTT. Translating it yields CASRGGSEEKLFF.

CDR3 in DNA: TGCGCCAGCCTACTAGGGCCCGAGGGTCCCAATGAGCAGTTCTTC. This gives the protein CASLLGPEGPNEQFF. This chain links TRBV5-1 with TRBJ2-1, with a possible D match to TRBD2 (5 bases). The CDR3 spans 15 residues. The germline gives CDR1 SGHRS, CDR2 YFSETQ. Trimming removed 7 bases at V and 6 bases at J, with 20 bases between.

This clone occurred a few times. The chain combines TRBV10-3 with TRBJ2-3; no definite D call. Germline assignment: CDR1 ENHRY and CDR2 SYGVKD. The CDR3 has 16 amino acids. Trimming stripped 2 bases from V and 2 bases from J, with 14 bases between. CDR3 nucleotide sequence: TGTGCCATCAGTGAGAAGAGACAATCCAACACAGATACGCAGTATTTT. It yields the protein CAISEKRQSNTDTQYF.